The rows below give T cell receptor beta chains drawn from one sample of a study of PD-1 blockade in classical Hodgkin lymphoma. Using immunoSEQ multiplex PCR, the repertoire was profiled, and TCRdb retains in-frame clones only, with some absent. This sample has around 2,500 clones, with 65% to 90% found just once. The specimen was CD4+ T cells from blood, collected at baseline. These receptors originate from a human donor with classical Hodgkin lymphoma. CDR3s include the opening cysteine and the closing phenylalanine or tryptophan. D genes are given only for firm matches. Size tells how often a clone was seen (once, few, many) or the class of an expanded clone, and some rows leave it out.

cdr3_aa: CASSPPSGTGKTPLHF; cdr3_nt: TGTGCCAGCTCACCACCGTCCGGGACAGGGAAGACACCCCTCCACTTT; j_call: TRBJ1-6; d_call: TRBD1; clone_size: NA; v_call: TRBV18
cdr3_aa: CASSQDSPVWRGELNTEAFF; cdr3_nt: TGCGCCAGCAGCCAAGATAGTCCGGTATGGAGGGGTGAATTAAACACTGAAGCTTTCTTT; j_call: TRBJ1-1; d_call: NA; clone_size: once; v_call: TRBV4-3
cdr3_aa: CAISRQGMGGYTF; cdr3_nt: TGTGCCATCAGTCGGCAGGGGATGGGAGGCTACACCTTC; j_call: TRBJ1-2; d_call: NA; clone_size: few; v_call: TRBV10-3
cdr3_aa: CASSGRTGPWAEAFF; cdr3_nt: TGCGCCAGCAGCGGACGGACAGGGCCTTGGGCTGAAGCTTTCTTT; j_call: TRBJ1-1; d_call: TRBD1; clone_size: NA; v_call: TRBV5-1
cdr3_aa: CASSQSPQREKLFF; cdr3_nt: TGCGCCAGCAGCCAAAGCCCACAGAGGGAAAAACTGTTTTTT; j_call: TRBJ1-4; d_call: NA; clone_size: NA; v_call: TRBV4-1
cdr3_aa: CASSQVWEGPNYGYTF; cdr3_nt: TGCGCCAGCAGCCAAGTTTGGGAGGGCCCCAACTATGGCTACACCTTC; j_call: TRBJ1-2; d_call: NA; clone_size: NA; v_call: TRBV4-3
cdr3_aa: CASSLDPAWAAYNSPLHF; cdr3_nt: TGTGCCAGCAGCTTAGATCCGGCTTGGGCAGCTTATAATTCACCCCTCCACTTT; j_call: TRBJ1-6; d_call: NA; clone_size: NA; v_call: TRBV11-2
cdr3_aa: CSVDHGRGTEAFF; cdr3_nt: TGCAGCGTGGACCACGGCAGAGGAACTGAAGCTTTCTTT; j_call: TRBJ1-1; d_call: NA; clone_size: NA; v_call: TRBV29-1
cdr3_aa: CAWSVHSGGSNQPQHF; cdr3_nt: TGTGCCTGGAGTGTACATTCGGGGGGGTCTAATCAGCCCCAGCATTTT; j_call: TRBJ1-5; d_call: NA; clone_size: NA; v_call: TRBV30
cdr3_aa: CASSPRILSGGYTF; cdr3_nt: TGTGCCAGCAGCCCTAGGATCCTCTCGGGGGGCTACACCTTC; j_call: TRBJ1-2; d_call: NA; clone_size: NA; v_call: TRBV7-8
cdr3_aa: CASSGQGGGYTF; cdr3_nt: TGTGCCAGCAGTGGACAGGGCGGTGGCTACACCTTC; j_call: TRBJ1-2; d_call: TRBD1; clone_size: NA; v_call: TRBV25-1
cdr3_aa: CSVDLAETQYF; cdr3_nt: TGCAGCGTTGACCTAGCGGAGACCCAGTACTTC; j_call: TRBJ2-5; d_call: NA; clone_size: NA; v_call: TRBV29-1
cdr3_aa: CASSPQIDRYNEQFF; cdr3_nt: TGTGCCAGCAGTCCCCAAATCGACAGATACAATGAGCAGTTCTTC; j_call: TRBJ2-1; d_call: NA; clone_size: NA; v_call: TRBV7-2
cdr3_aa: CAWSKRETQYF; cdr3_nt: TGTGCCTGGAGCAAACGCGAGACCCAGTACTTC; j_call: TRBJ2-5; d_call: NA; clone_size: NA; v_call: TRBV30
cdr3_aa: CASGQGRETQYF; cdr3_nt: TGTGCCAGTGGACAGGGCAGGGAGACCCAGTACTTC; j_call: TRBJ2-5; d_call: TRBD1; clone_size: once; v_call: TRBV7-2
cdr3_aa: CASSYGATHTQYF; cdr3_nt: TGTGCCAGCAGTTACGGGGCTACTCATACGCAGTATTTT; j_call: TRBJ2-3; d_call: NA; clone_size: NA; v_call: TRBV6-5
cdr3_aa: CASSPDRGELFF; cdr3_nt: TGTGCCAGCAGTCCGGACCGCGGGGAGCTGTTTTTT; j_call: TRBJ2-2; d_call: NA; clone_size: NA; v_call: TRBV2
cdr3_aa: CASTRGYNQPQHF; cdr3_nt: TGTGCCAGCACGAGGGGATACAATCAGCCCCAGCATTTT; j_call: TRBJ1-5; d_call: NA; clone_size: few; v_call: TRBV2
cdr3_aa: CASSVGLSMYGYTF; cdr3_nt: TGTGCCAGCAGCGTAGGGCTCTCGATGTATGGCTACACCTTC; j_call: TRBJ1-2; d_call: NA; clone_size: few; v_call: TRBV9
cdr3_aa: CASSPLPPSPLHF; cdr3_nt: TGTGCCAGCAGTCCCCTACCCCCATCACCCCTCCACTTT; j_call: TRBJ1-6; d_call: NA; clone_size: NA; v_call: TRBV2
cdr3_aa: CASSQDRGGRLEQFF; cdr3_nt: TGCGCCAGCAGCCAAGATCGGGGTGGGAGGCTTGAGCAGTTCTTC; j_call: TRBJ2-1; d_call: NA; clone_size: once; v_call: TRBV4-1
cdr3_aa: CASSGTLGNTEAFF; cdr3_nt: TGTGCCAGCAGTGGCACCCTGGGGAACACTGAAGCTTTCTTT; j_call: TRBJ1-1; d_call: NA; clone_size: NA; v_call: TRBV2
cdr3_aa: CASSLEGLAHTDTQYF; cdr3_nt: TGCGCCAGCAGCTTGGAGGGACTAGCCCACACAGATACGCAGTATTTT; j_call: TRBJ2-3; d_call: TRBD2; clone_size: once; v_call: TRBV5-1
cdr3_aa: CASSIIGEARNQPQHF; cdr3_nt: TGTGCCAGTAGTATCATAGGAGAGGCGCGCAATCAGCCCCAGCATTTT; j_call: TRBJ1-5; d_call: NA; clone_size: NA; v_call: TRBV19
cdr3_aa: CASSPRALGETQYF; cdr3_nt: TGTGCCAGCAGCCCCAGGGCTCTGGGGGAGACCCAGTACTTC; j_call: TRBJ2-5; d_call: NA; clone_size: NA; v_call: TRBV7-9
cdr3_aa: CASRAQGAGDSPLHF; cdr3_nt: TGTGCCAGCAGGGCCCAGGGGGCTGGAGATTCACCCCTCCACTTT; j_call: TRBJ1-6; d_call: TRBD1; clone_size: NA; v_call: TRBV2
cdr3_aa: CASSRLIRQSRANVLTF; cdr3_nt: TGTGCCAGCAGTCGTCTTATACGACAAAGTCGGGCCAACGTCCTGACTTTC; j_call: TRBJ2-6; d_call: NA; clone_size: NA; v_call: TRBV6-9
cdr3_aa: CASSLDGGRNQPQHF; cdr3_nt: TGCGCCAGCAGCTTGGATGGGGGAAGGAATCAGCCCCAGCATTTT; j_call: TRBJ1-5; d_call: NA; clone_size: NA; v_call: TRBV5-1
cdr3_aa: CASSMSTAFRTEQYF; cdr3_nt: TGTGCCAGTAGTATGAGTACAGCCTTTCGGACCGAGCAGTACTTC; j_call: TRBJ2-7; d_call: NA; clone_size: once; v_call: TRBV19
cdr3_aa: CASSRRVQQNTEAFF; cdr3_nt: TGTGCCAGCAGCAGACGCGTGCAGCAGAACACTGAAGCTTTCTTT; j_call: TRBJ1-1; d_call: NA; clone_size: NA; v_call: TRBV9
cdr3_aa: CASSWTGNEQFF; cdr3_nt: TGTGCCAGCAGTTGGACAGGGAATGAGCAGTTCTTC; j_call: TRBJ2-1; d_call: TRBD1; clone_size: NA; v_call: TRBV6-6
cdr3_aa: CASNRAPARTQYF; cdr3_nt: TGTGCCAGCAACCGGGCCCCAGCAAGGACGCAGTATTTT; j_call: TRBJ2-3; d_call: NA; clone_size: NA; v_call: TRBV7-8
cdr3_aa: CASSASKSQGAGNTIYF; cdr3_nt: TGTGCCAGTAGTGCGTCGAAGAGTCAGGGAGCTGGAAACACCATATATTTT; j_call: TRBJ1-3; d_call: NA; clone_size: NA; v_call: TRBV19
cdr3_aa: CASSEDSQAKNIQYF; cdr3_nt: TGTGCCAGCAGTGAAGACAGCCAAGCCAAAAACATTCAGTACTTC; j_call: TRBJ2-4; d_call: NA; clone_size: few; v_call: TRBV2
cdr3_aa: CATSRGGGGNQPQHF; cdr3_nt: TGTGCCACCAGCAGAGGAGGGGGCGGCAATCAGCCCCAGCATTTT; j_call: TRBJ1-5; d_call: TRBD1; clone_size: NA; v_call: TRBV15
cdr3_aa: CAWVQDIGGVKGDTQYF; cdr3_nt: TGTGCCTGGGTCCAGGATATAGGGGGTGTCAAGGGAGATACGCAGTATTTT; j_call: TRBJ2-3; d_call: NA; clone_size: NA; v_call: TRBV30
cdr3_aa: CASSLLLQGVLNTEAFF; cdr3_nt: TGTGCCAGCAGTCTCCTCCTACAGGGGGTGTTGAACACTGAAGCTTTCTTT; j_call: TRBJ1-1; d_call: TRBD1; clone_size: NA; v_call: TRBV28
cdr3_aa: CASSPTGGGEETQYF; cdr3_nt: TGCGCCAGCAGCCCCACCGGTGGGGGGGAAGAGACCCAGTACTTC; j_call: TRBJ2-5; d_call: TRBD2; clone_size: NA; v_call: TRBV4-3
cdr3_aa: CASSLDRRGRSTNEKLFF; cdr3_nt: TGTGCCAGCAGCTTAGATCGCCGGGGGAGATCGACTAATGAAAAACTGTTTTTT; j_call: TRBJ1-4; d_call: NA; clone_size: NA; v_call: TRBV11-2
cdr3_aa: CASSYTGRQETQYF; cdr3_nt: TGTGCCAGCAGTTACACCGGCAGACAAGAGACCCAGTACTTC; j_call: TRBJ2-5; d_call: NA; clone_size: NA; v_call: TRBV6-6
cdr3_aa: CASSRAGQETQYF; cdr3_nt: TGTGCCAGCAGCAGAGCGGGCCAAGAGACCCAGTACTTC; j_call: TRBJ2-5; d_call: NA; clone_size: once; v_call: TRBV7-9
cdr3_aa: CAWSLSWETQYF; cdr3_nt: TGTGCCTGGAGTCTGTCGTGGGAGACCCAGTACTTC; j_call: TRBJ2-5; d_call: NA; clone_size: NA; v_call: TRBV30
cdr3_aa: CASGPQGAVFFYEQYF; cdr3_nt: TGTGCTAGTGGTCCACAGGGGGCCGTATTCTTCTACGAGCAGTACTTC; j_call: TRBJ2-7; d_call: TRBD1; clone_size: NA; v_call: TRBV12-5
cdr3_aa: CASSDRRGKDRGGTEAFF; cdr3_nt: TGTGCCAGCAGTGATAGGAGGGGGAAGGACAGGGGCGGGACTGAAGCTTTCTTT; j_call: TRBJ1-1; d_call: TRBD1; clone_size: NA; v_call: TRBV2